What follows is one T cell receptor beta chain and its context. These data belong to a study of shared clonotypes between healthy human individuals. Method: immunoSEQ multiplex PCR; TCRdb's copy keeps in-frame clones and lacks some. The sample includes over 2,000,000 clones, 80% to 95% of them seen just once. In the naive CD8 group, cells lacked CD45RO and were positively selected for CCR7, so terminally differentiated effector memory CD45RA+ cells were left out. V lost 4 bases to trimming and J lost 3 bases, with 9 bases between them. This CDR3 spans 14 amino acids. Germline V gives CDR1 LGHNA, CDR2 YNFKEQ.

J is TRBJ2-2 and V is TRBV4-2; D is uncertain. This TCR came from a man aged 18 to 29 in good health. Some clones in this sample may be carry-over from other donors' samples. Sequencing was carried out using naive CD8+ T cells from PBMCs. The CDR3 region has the DNA TGTGCCAGCAGCCTCTCGAGTCACACCGGGGAGCTGTTTTTT. Amino acid sequence: CASSLSSHTGELFF.